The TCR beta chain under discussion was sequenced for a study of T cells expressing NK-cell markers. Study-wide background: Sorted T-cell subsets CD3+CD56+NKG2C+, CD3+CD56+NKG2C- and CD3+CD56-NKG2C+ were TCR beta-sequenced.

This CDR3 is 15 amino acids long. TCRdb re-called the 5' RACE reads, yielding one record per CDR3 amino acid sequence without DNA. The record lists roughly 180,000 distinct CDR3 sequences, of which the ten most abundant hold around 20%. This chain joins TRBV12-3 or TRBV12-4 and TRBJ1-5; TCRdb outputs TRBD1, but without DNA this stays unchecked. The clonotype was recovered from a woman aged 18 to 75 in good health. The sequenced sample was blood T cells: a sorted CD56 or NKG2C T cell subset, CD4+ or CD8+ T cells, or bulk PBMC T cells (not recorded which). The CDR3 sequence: CASTWSSTENQPQHF.